The clone carrying this T cell receptor (beta chain) is medium-sized within its sample. Trimming cost V 1 base and J 0 bases, with 11 bases left between them. In germline, CDR1 is SGHKS, CDR2 YYEKEE (reference sequence). This CDR3 is 16 amino acids long. The data are from a study of T cell changes during pregnancy in multiple sclerosis. Measured with immunoSEQ multiplex PCR; TCRdb has only the in-frame clones, and not every one. The table has tens of thousands of clones, more than 75% seen once. The clonotype comes from a female donor with multiple sclerosis, enrolled in a pregnancy study. The starting material was CD4+ T cells from peripheral blood mononuclear cells, obtained in the first trimester of pregnancy. This rearrangement joins TRBV5-5 to TRBJ1-5; D call uncertain. This chain's CDR3 is CASSLTGSLSNQPQHF. CDR3 bases: TGTGCCAGCAGCTTGACGGGGAGTCTTAGCAATCAGCCCCAGCATTTT.